This record looks at one TCR beta chain sequence and its context. Its antigen specificity is not known. No clone much larger than this one lies a single base away; base qualities are absent. These data originate in a study of blood T cell repertoires in COVID-19 (dated by TCRdb to 2020 to 2022). General notes on the study: Samples covering the acute and convalescent phases of COVID-19 were provided by collaborators in the United States, Italy and Spain. The material from the prospective study consisted of cDNA or gDNA derived from T cells, B-cell-depleted T cells, or PBMCs. Subjects who had been exposed to COVID-19, were actively infected with it, or had recovered from it provided the deeply sampled blood TCRbeta repertoires that made up the dataset. A freely available public database, intended as a resource for researchers studying the immune response to SARS-CoV-2, is where the repertoires were released. The samples were drawn from two sources: the first 160 participants of the ongoing ImmuneRACE study, and 1,254 subjects contributed by 6 global collaborators. A de-identified subject ID, COVID-19 status, age in years and sex were almost always included in the sample metadata. HLA class I and class II types, where available, came from metadata supplied by the sample provider rather than from assay-based typing. Overall results and qualifications from the work: The amount of clinical and demographic metadata varied by source and participant and was provided uncurated.

The immunoSEQ Assay, a bias-controlled multiplex PCR, was used to amplify TCRbeta CDR3 regions from genomic DNA. Per the source publication's procedure: Within the assay, amplification of reference gene primers was used to estimate how many nucleated cells each sample contained. Sequence reads were collapsed and filtered to measure the absolute abundance of every unique TCRbeta CDR3 rearrangement. Productive Simpson clonality was computed per sample as the square root of Simpson's diversity index over productive rearrangements. TCRdb stores this immuneACCESS table with in-frame sequences only. Part of the clones is absent; in the studies checked, under half of the shortfall reflects unresolved V genes, and no reason is known for the rest. V and J calls and clone size are copied from that table; D and trimming were computed from the DNA. The sample table shows 250,000 to 350,000 clones, and 70% to 90% are seen once. Clones ranked in the top ten supply approximately 5.7% of the sample.

Enrolling through a virtual design, the prospective study's participants ranged in age from roughly 18 to 100 years and lived across more than 20 United States geographic areas. Cohort assignment in the prospective study relied on participant-reported clinical history from a screening survey and a study questionnaire. Recovered participants in ImmuneRACE Cohort 3 were defined by two consecutive negative NP/OP PCR tests, clearance by a healthcare professional, or resolution of symptoms. Each participant in the prospective study had whole blood, serum and a nasopharyngeal or oropharyngeal swab collected by mobile phlebotomists. Participants in the prospective study had the option to provide additional blood draws and questionnaires over a roughly 2-month period. Before DNA extraction, blood samples from the prospective study were shipped at room temperature or frozen. Sequences SEHNR (CDR1) and FQNEAQ (CDR2) are obtained from the germline V gene (reference sequence). From the cysteine through the phenylalanine, the CDR3 covers 14 amino acids. CDR3 DNA only is kept here, 42 bases in frame from base 1. A distance of 10 bases separates the germline ends of V and J, which lose 4 bases and 4 bases respectively.

The receptor was derived from a woman between 40 and 50 years old who had recovered from COVID-19. Rearrangement joined TRBV7-9 to TRBJ1-4, with no D gene named confidently. Source material: PBMCs or T cells enriched from blood (not recorded which). DNA sequence: TGTGCCAGCAGCTCCCCCAGGTTTAATGAAAAACTGTTTTTT. Its protein reads: CASSSPRFNEKLFF. The full variable domain, with segments outside the CDR3 supplied by the reference TRBV7-9 and TRBJ1-4 proteins, appears as DTGVSQNPRHKITKRGQNVTFRCDPISEHNRLYWYRQTLGQGPEFLTYFQNEAQLEKSRLLSDRFSAERPKGSFSTLEIQRTEQGDSAMYLCASSSPRFNEKLFFGSGTQLSVL.